This passage covers 3 T cell receptor beta chains from one sample sequenced in a study of metastatic and nonmetastatic thyroid tumors. Every patient underwent thyroid surgery untreated. TCRdb redid the clone calls on the PCR reads using MiXCR. Among approximately 7,000 clones listed, approximately 39% were seen once. Sequenced sample: tumor tissue. The source of these receptors is a female donor with papillary thyroid cancer or a benign thyroid nodule (not recorded which). Some clones in this sample may be carry-over from other donors' samples.

This chain uses TRBV6-1 with TRBJ2-3, with TRBD1 matching 8 bases. J gave up 4 bases and V 6 bases, and 6 bases lay outside the gene matches. Germline V gives CDR1 MNHNS, CDR2 SASEGT. The CDR3 spans 14 residues. The CDR3 is CASRRQGLSDTQYF. In nucleotides, the CDR3 is TGTGCCAGCAGACGACAGGGGCTGTCAGATACGCAGTATTTT.

The gene calls are TRBV9 and TRBJ1-2; a weak D match, TRBD1 (6 bases). The CDR3 contains 16 residues. The V and J ends lost 1 base and 3 bases respectively, with 16 bases between them. From germline, CDR1 is SGDLS and CDR2 YYNGEE. CDR3 sequence (DNA): TGTGCCAGCAGCGTAAAAGTGCAGGGGTCCTACTATGGCTACACCTTC. Amino acids: CASSVKVQGSYYGYTF.

In its sample, this clone is large. The chain has TRBV28 and TRBJ2-5; 11 bases match TRBD1. Germline CDR1 MDHEN, CDR2 SYDVKM. V dropped 6 bases and J dropped 4; count of bases not matched to a gene: 13. The CDR3 contains 17 residues. The CDR3 bases are TGTGCCAGCAGCGCCCAGGGACAGGGGGATGGTGGAGAGACCCAGTACTTC. Amino acid sequence: CASSAQGQGDGGETQYF. Looking up the rest from reference TRBV28 and TRBJ2-5 gives the full variable domain: DVKVTQSSRYLVKRTGEKVFLECVQDMDHENMFWYRQDPGLGLRLIYFSYDVKMKEKGDIPEGYSVSREKKERFSLILESASTNQTSMYLCASSAQGQGDGGETQYFGPGTRLLVL.